A single TCR beta chain is shown here with its context. The entry originates in a study of blood T cell repertoires in COVID-19. Study details: From the United States, Italy and Spain came samples of acute and convalescent COVID-19. In each case, the material was cDNA or gDNA derived from T cells, B-cell-depleted T cells, or PBMCs.

In the source study's methods: Reference gene primer amplification yielded estimated nucleated cell counts. Sequenced by immunoSEQ multiplex PCR; TCRdb stores in-frame clones only, minus some. V and J calls and clone size follow that table, whereas D and trimming were derived from the DNA. The data contain 140,000 to 150,000 clones, about 83% of them singletons. This CDR3 spans 14 amino acids. Trimming took off 2 bases at V and 0 bases at J, with 5 bases between the two ends. Germline assignment: CDR1 SEHNR and CDR2 FQNEAQ (reference sequence). This sequence was found in a woman aged 50 to 60 with active or convalescent COVID-19. Sample: peripheral blood. V is TRBV7-9 and J is TRBJ1-5; D uncertain. The CDR3 bases are TGTGCCAGCAGCTTACCAGGTAGCAATCAGCCCCAGCATTTT. Translated, it gives CASSLPGSNQPQHF.